A single sample is the source of the 19 T cell receptor beta chains below, sequenced in a study of blood T cell repertoires in COVID-19. Profiling relied on immunoSEQ multiplex PCR, and the TCRdb table lists in-frame clones only, not all of them. Of 200,000 or so clones listed, approximately 84% were seen once; the top ten hold about 6.9%. The sequenced material came from peripheral blood. The receptors originated from a human donor with acute or convalescent COVID-19. The donor label of this sample is uncertain.

The rearrangement links TRBV18 to TRBJ1-1; TRBD1 agrees at 10 bases. From germline, CDR1 is KGHSH and CDR2 LQKENI. CDR3 length equals 16 residues. The J segment lost 1 base and the V segment lost 1 base, leaving 3 bases of the junction unmatched. This CDR3 reads CASSPRGQGKNTEAFF. In DNA form, the CDR3 reads TGTGCCAGCTCACCACGGGGACAGGGGAAGAACACTGAAGCTTTCTTT. The full variable domain, in which reference TRBV18 and TRBJ1-1 provide the parts outside the CDR3, is NAGVMQNPRHLVRRRGQEARLRCSPMKGHSHVYWYRQLPEEGLKFMVYLQKENIIDESGMPKERFSAEFPKEGPSILRIQQVVRGDSAAYFCASSPRGQGKNTEAFFGQGTRLTVV.

This sequence joins TRBV7-2 and TRBJ2-1, with 12 bases matching TRBD2. V gave up 4 bases and J gave up 9 bases; unmatched junction bases: 7. The germline V gene has CDR1 SGHTA and CDR2 FQGNSA. This CDR3 comprises 15 residues. The CDR3 DNA follows: TGTGCCAGCAGCTCCGGACTAGCGGGAACAAGTGAGCAGTTCTTC. This gives the protein CASSSGLAGTSEQFF.

This clone was observed a few times. This chain joins TRBV5-4 and TRBJ2-3; TRBD1 is a possible D gene (5 bases). Trimming left V 3 bases short and J 8 bases short, with 13 bases between. Per germline, CDR1 SGHNT and CDR2 YYREEE (reference sequence). The CDR3 spans 13 residues. CDR3 protein: CASSSLSQGTQYF. In DNA form, the CDR3 reads TGTGCCAGCAGCTCCCTGTCCCAGGGTACGCAGTATTTT.

This chain uses TRBV2 with TRBJ1-3; perhaps TRBD1 as D (5 bases). Trimming cost V 5 bases and J 6 bases, with 14 bases left between them. CDR3 length: 14 amino acids. CDR1 and CDR2 (germline): SNHLY, FYNNEI. CDR3 in amino acids: CASSPWTFLNTIYF. DNA for the CDR3: TGTGCCAGCAGTCCTTGGACATTTCTAAACACCATATATTTT.

The V and J genes are TRBV19 and TRBJ1-6; 7 nucleotides line up with TRBD1. Trimming removed 5 bases from V and 7 bases from J; junction bases left unmatched: 17. The CDR3 has 18 residues. Germline CDR1 reads LNHDA; CDR2 reads SQIVND (reference sequence). CDR3 in DNA: TGTGCCAGTAGTCGACAGGGACGAAGCCCGCCGGTGAATTCACCCCTCCACTTT. It translates to CASSRQGRSPPVNSPLHF.

This clone was recorded many times. J is TRBJ1-5 and V is TRBV3-1 (or the pseudogene TRBV3-2), with 7 nucleotides matching TRBD1. V was clipped by 4 bases and J by 5 bases; unmatched bases: 2. CDR3 length equals 13 residues. Per the germline V gene, CDR1 is LGHDT and CDR2 is YNNKEL (reference sequence). CDR3 in amino acids: CASSLTGDQPQHF. Here the CDR3 DNA reads TGTGCCAGCAGCCTCACAGGGGATCAGCCCCAGCATTTT.

The rearrangement links TRBV5-6 to TRBJ1-2; the D is unclear. This CDR3 spans 13 amino acids. The V end lost 6 bases, the J end lost 7 bases, and 16 bases lay between the germline ends. Germline CDR1 and CDR2: SGHDT and YYEEEE. The CDR3 reads CASTLDPSGGYTF. DNA for the CDR3: TGTGCCAGCACCCTCGATCCCAGCGGTGGCTACACCTTC.

The chain carries TRBV9 and TRBJ1-6; D uncertain. This CDR3 region has 20 residues. The germline gives CDR1 SGDLS, CDR2 YYNGEE. The ends were cut back, 4 bases at V and 1 base at J, with 24 bases in the middle. CDR3 nucleotide sequence: TGTGCCAGCAGCTCCGGACCCTCTCACCCGGGAGGGTCCTATAATTCACCCCTCCACTTT. Protein: CASSSGPSHPGGSYNSPLHF.

The rearrangement links TRBV19 to TRBJ1-3; the D gene is possibly TRBD1 (6 bases). The CDR3 is 14 amino acids. CDR1 is LNHDA and CDR2 is SQIVND in the germline V gene (reference sequence). V was clipped by 5 bases and J by 5 bases, with 13 bases between them. CDR3 coding DNA: TGTGCCAGTAGTCAATCAGGGGACCGAAACACCATATATTTT. Its protein is CASSQSGDRNTIYF.

V usage is TRBV6-2 or TRBV6-3 and J usage is TRBJ2-3, with TRBD2 matching over 13 bases. Germline V gene sequence: CDR1 MNHEY, CDR2 SVGEGT. This CDR3 has 16 residues. The trim removed 5 bases at V and 6 bases at J, leaving 8 bases unmatched. The CDR3: CASSLLTSGRSDTQYF. CDR3 bases: TGTGCCAGCAGTCTCCTGACTAGCGGGAGGTCCGATACGCAGTATTTT.

This chain connects TRBV6-5 to TRBJ1-6, with 7 bases that match TRBD1. The length of the CDR3 is 15 residues. Trimming at V came to 1 base and at J to 7 bases, leaving 4 bases not matched to a gene. Germline CDR1 is MNHEY and CDR2 is SVGAGI. CDR3 residues: CASSYFTGQNSPLHF. CDR3 coding DNA: TGTGCCAGCAGTTACTTTACGGGACAGAATTCACCCCTCCACTTT.

This clone was recorded once. CDR3 nucleotide sequence: TGTGCCAGCAGTTTGGGCAGGGGCATTTACGAGCAGTACTTC. It translates to CASSLGRGIYEQYF. The chain has TRBV27 and TRBJ2-7; maybe TRBD1 (6 bases). Trimming removed 3 bases at V and 4 bases at J, with 13 bases between. In germline, CDR1 is MNHEY, CDR2 SMNVEV (reference sequence). This CDR3 has 14 residues.

As regards this clone: Other DNA sequences in the same sample also yield this CDR3. The V and J genes are TRBV6-5 and TRBJ1-2, with 9 positions matching TRBD1. J was trimmed by 2 bases and V by 2 bases; bases with no gene match: 3. This CDR3 spans 15 amino acids. CDR1 MNHEY and CDR2 SVGAGI come from the germline V gene. The CDR3 spells CASSYSGQGNYGYTF. As DNA, the CDR3 is TGTGCCAGCAGTTACAGCGGACAGGGGAACTATGGCTACACCTTC.

This chain links TRBV28 with TRBJ2-7; 14 nucleotides line up with TRBD2. The CDR3 runs 16 residues. CDR1 and CDR2 from the germline V gene are MDHEN and SYDVKM. J was trimmed by 0 bases and V by 6 bases; bases with no gene match: 4. The CDR3 loop reads CASSRTSGRLSYEQYF. As DNA, the CDR3 is TGTGCCAGCAGCCGGACTAGCGGGAGGCTCTCCTACGAGCAGTACTTC.

V gene TRBV5-1 combines with J gene TRBJ1-5, with D possibly TRBD1 on 6 matching bases. The CDR3 is 14 residues long. Germline-derived CDR1 and CDR2 are SGHRS and YFSETQ. V was clipped by 0 bases and J by 7 bases, with 11 bases between them. CDR3 sequence reads: CASSLGKGGQPQHF. CDR3 sequence (DNA): TGCGCCAGCAGCTTGGGAAAGGGGGGGCAGCCCCAGCATTTT.

The genes are TRBV5-1 and TRBJ1-2; maybe TRBD1 (5 bases). The CDR3 sequence is 14 residues long. V was trimmed by 4 bases and J by 3 bases, leaving 13 bases between them. Germline V gene lookup returns CDR1 SGHRS and CDR2 YFSETQ. CDR3 DNA: TGCGCCAGCAGCAGGTCGGGGGGAGACTATGGCTACACCTTC. Translated: CASSRSGGDYGYTF.

Only a few counts were recorded for this clone. DNA for the CDR3: TGTGCCAGCTGCCGGGACAGGGGCAATCAGCCCCAGCATTTT. Translation: CASCRDRGNQPQHF. This sequence joins TRBV6-5 and TRBJ1-5; 9 nucleotides agree with TRBD1. The CDR3 runs 14 residues. CDR1 and CDR2 from the germline V gene are MNHEY and SVGAGI. Trimming removed 8 bases from V and 2 bases from J; junction bases left unmatched: 4.

The J gene is TRBJ2-1, the V gene TRBV9; 8 bases are shared with TRBD1. The CDR3 sequence is 15 residues long. Germline V gives CDR1 SGDLS, CDR2 YYNGEE. Unmatched junction bases numbered 10, after V lost 7 bases and J lost 4 bases. The DNA for the CDR3 is TGTGCCAGCTCCACTCGGGGGACAGGTTACAATGAGCAGTTCTTC. As protein: CASSTRGTGYNEQFF.

The rearrangement uses TRBV7-2 and TRBJ2-3; the match to TRBD1 covers 7 bases. This CDR3 is built from 15 residues. Trimming took 1 base from V and 7 from J; bases not matched to a gene: 8. Per germline, CDR1 SGHTA and CDR2 FQGNSA. As DNA, the CDR3 is TGTGCCAGCAGCTTAGGAGGGGGCCAGGGAAATACGCAGTATTTT. Its protein is CASSLGGGQGNTQYF.